A single sample is the source of the 14 T cell receptor beta chains below, sequenced in a study of blood T cell repertoires in COVID-19 (dated by TCRdb to 2020 to 2022). Receptor amplification or capture employed the immunoSEQ multiplex PCR assay. The source is immuneACCESS, and TCRdb retained only in-frame sequences with V and J called. Part of the clones is not carried over; for the studies checked, unresolved V genes explain less than half of this, and the remainder is unexplained. For this sample there are 60,000 to 90,000 clones; around 90% appear just once. In total, the top ten clones hold under 0.8% of the sample. The specimen was peripheral blood. These receptors were taken from an elderly woman with acute or convalescent COVID-19.

The chain joins TRBV19 to TRBJ2-2, with 7 bases that match TRBD2. CDR3 length equals 18 residues. The germline V gene has CDR1 LNHDA and CDR2 SQIVND (reference sequence). Germline trimming cut 7 bases from V and 4 bases from J; bases unmatched to any gene: 18. CDR3 in amino acids: CASTKGPEVGRPTGELFF. CDR3 DNA sequence: TGTGCCAGTACCAAAGGGCCCGAGGTCGGGAGGCCCACCGGGGAGCTGTTTTTT.

This chain connects TRBV2 to TRBJ1-5, with 8 nucleotides matching TRBD1. Germline V lookup: CDR1 SNHLY, CDR2 FYNNEI. With 0 bases clipped from V and 5 bases from J, the junction kept 6 bases outside the gene matches. CDR3 length: 16 residues. For the CDR3, the DNA is TGTGCCAGCAGTGAAGCCGGGACAGGACTAGATCAGCCCCAGCATTTT. Amino acid sequence: CASSEAGTGLDQPQHF.

The table lists this clone with a few counts. The chain employs TRBV25-1 and TRBJ2-1; 7 positions match TRBD1. CDR1 is MGHDK and CDR2 is SYGVNS in the germline V gene. V lost 6 bases to trimming and J lost 7 bases; unmatched junction nucleotides: 0. The CDR3 is 11 amino acids. The CDR3 DNA sequence: TGTGCCAGCAGACAGGGGAATGAGCAGTTCTTC. This codes for CASRQGNEQFF.

This clone has a single count. The rearrangement links TRBV7-2 to TRBJ2-1; the D gene is possibly TRBD2 (6 bases). The CDR3 is made up of 14 amino acids. The V and J ends lost 0 bases and 9 bases respectively, with 12 bases between them. CDR1 and CDR2 (germline): SGHTA, FQGNSA. In DNA, the CDR3 is TGTGCCAGCAGCTTAGCGATCCATAGCGGTGAGCAGTTCTTC. Translated: CASSLAIHSGEQFF.

The chain combines TRBV28 with TRBJ1-5, with D hard to call. Looked up from germline, CDR1 is MDHEN and CDR2 is SYDVKM. CDR3 length equals 14 residues. V lost 4 bases and J lost 6, with 13 bases in between. CDR3 sequence: CASSSPPHGQPQHF. CDR3 sequence (DNA): TGTGCCAGCAGTTCCCCACCGCACGGTCAGCCCCAGCATTTT.

The chain employs TRBV19 and TRBJ2-7, with 11 nucleotides matching TRBD1. Trimming removed 4 bases from V and 3 bases from J; junction bases left unmatched: 14. CDR1 is LNHDA, CDR2 SQIVND, per germline (reference sequence). This CDR3 spans 18 amino acids. CDR3 nucleotides: TGTGCCAGTAGTACCGACCGGGACAGGGGGACATTCGGCTACGAGCAGTACTTC. Residues: CASSTDRDRGTFGYEQYF.

The chain has TRBV5-4 and TRBJ2-3; D unclear. Germline CDR1 is SGHNT and CDR2 is YYREEE (reference sequence). The V end was cut by 0 bases, the J end by 0 bases, with 11 bases between. The CDR3 runs to 16 residues. The chain's CDR3 is CASSLGAFSSTDTQYF. The CDR3 DNA is TGTGCCAGCAGCTTGGGGGCTTTCTCTAGCACAGATACGCAGTATTTT.

The chain joins TRBV5-5 to TRBJ1-3; TRBD1 matches at 7 bases. After removal of 4 bases from V and 0 bases from J, the junction contained 13 bases not matched to a gene. There are 18 residues in the CDR3. Per the germline V gene, CDR1 is SGHKS and CDR2 is YYEKEE (reference sequence). CDR3 in amino acids: CASSRDSYFAFSGNTIYF. The CDR3 bases are TGTGCCAGCAGCCGGGACAGTTACTTCGCCTTCTCTGGAAACACCATATATTTT. The whole variable domain, filled in from reference TRBV5-5 and TRBJ1-3, reads DAGVTQSPTHLIKTRGQQVTLRCSPISGHKSVSWYQQVLGQGPQFIFQYYEKEERGRGNFPDRFSARQFPNYSSELNVNALLLGDSALYLCASSRDSYFAFSGNTIYFGEGSWLTVV.

This rearrangement joins TRBV7-9 to TRBJ1-2; 7 bases map to TRBD1. Germline V gene sequence: CDR1 SEHNR, CDR2 FQNEAQ (reference sequence). The CDR3 spans 12 residues. With 5 bases clipped from V and 11 bases from J, the junction kept 8 bases outside the gene matches. In nucleotides, the CDR3 is TGTGCCAGCAGCCATCCGGGACAGCTATACACCTTC. Amino acids: CASSHPGQLYTF.

The chain links TRBV5-5 to TRBJ1-3; no definite D call. Trimming removed 3 bases at V and 4 bases at J, with 17 bases between. Per the germline V gene, CDR1 is SGHKS and CDR2 is YYEKEE (reference sequence). This CDR3 is 16 amino acids long. The CDR3 region is CASSSTRLPRGNTIYF. DNA of the CDR3: TGTGCCAGCAGCTCTACCCGGCTTCCTAGGGGAAACACCATATATTTT.

The gene calls are TRBV18 and TRBJ1-1; D is unclear. CDR1 KGHSH and CDR2 LQKENI come from the germline V gene. Trimming took 1 base from V and 3 from J, leaving 9 bases between them. The CDR3 consists of 14 residues. CDR3 loop: CASSPLQEDTEAFF. The CDR3 DNA follows: TGTGCCAGCTCACCACTTCAGGAGGACACTGAAGCTTTCTTT.

Worth noting for this clone: Other nucleotide sequences in the sample specify the same CDR3. The rearrangement uses TRBV4-2 and TRBJ1-4; TRBD1 agrees at 7 bases. CDR1 LGHNA and CDR2 YNFKEQ come from the germline V gene. J gave up 4 bases and V 0 bases, and 5 bases lay outside the gene matches. The CDR3 is 16 amino acids. The CDR3 sequence: CASSQDGTGDNEKLFF. CDR3 sequence (DNA): TGTGCCAGCAGCCAAGATGGAACAGGGGATAATGAAAAACTGTTTTTT.

This sequence joins TRBV12-3 or TRBV12-4 and TRBJ1-1; D remains unclear. This CDR3 has 13 amino acids. V was shortened by 4 bases and J by 1 base, with 7 bases between the two germline ends. The CDR3 region is CASSSMRNTEAFF. CDR3 sequence (DNA): TGTGCCAGCAGTTCAATGAGGAACACTGAAGCTTTCTTT.

The chain recombines TRBV7-8 with TRBJ2-1, with TRBD2 identical over 14 bases. Germline CDR1 and CDR2: SGHVS and FQNEAQ. Losses at the gene ends were 5 bases for V and 5 bases for J; bases not matched to a gene: 5. The CDR3 loop spans 16 amino acids. CDR3 sequence: CASSRTSGRKDNEQFF. The CDR3 DNA reads as TGTGCCAGCAGCCGGACTAGCGGGAGGAAAGACAATGAGCAGTTCTTC.